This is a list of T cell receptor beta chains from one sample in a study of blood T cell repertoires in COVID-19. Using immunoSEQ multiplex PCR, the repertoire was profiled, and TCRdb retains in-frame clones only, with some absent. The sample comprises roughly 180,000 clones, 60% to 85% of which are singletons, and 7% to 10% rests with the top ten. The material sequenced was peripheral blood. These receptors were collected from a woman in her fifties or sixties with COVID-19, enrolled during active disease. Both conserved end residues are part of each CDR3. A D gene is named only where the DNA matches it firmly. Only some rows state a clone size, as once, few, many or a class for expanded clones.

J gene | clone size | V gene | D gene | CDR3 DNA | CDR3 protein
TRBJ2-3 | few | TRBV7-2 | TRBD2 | TGTGCCAGCAGCTTACTAGCGGGTATACAAGATACGCAGTATTTT | CASSLLAGIQDTQYF
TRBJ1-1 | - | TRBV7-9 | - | TGTGCCAGCAGCTTCGAGAACAGGAACACTGAAGCTTTCTTT | CASSFENRNTEAFF
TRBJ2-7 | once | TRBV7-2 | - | TGTGCCAGCAGCTTAGCGCGGGGCGGGCAGTACTTC | CASSLARGGQYF
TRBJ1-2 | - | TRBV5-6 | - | TGTGCCAGCAGTTACCCGAGGACAAGAAACTATGGCTACACCTTC | CASSYPRTRNYGYTF
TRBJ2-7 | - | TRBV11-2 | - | TGTGCCAGCAGCTATAGATGGGGGGTTAGCTCCTACGAGCAGTACTTC | CASSYRWGVSSYEQYF
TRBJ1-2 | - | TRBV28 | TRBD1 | TGTGCCAGCAGTACCCCGGGTAGACAGGGACCTAACTATGGCTACACCTTC | CASSTPGRQGPNYGYTF
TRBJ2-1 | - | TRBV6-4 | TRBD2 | TGTGCCAGCAGCGAACTAGCGGGAGGGTTTCATGAGCAGTTCTTC | CASSELAGGFHEQFF
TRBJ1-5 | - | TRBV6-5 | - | TGTGCCAGCACAACAGTTAATCAGCCCCAGCATTTT | CASTTVNQPQHF
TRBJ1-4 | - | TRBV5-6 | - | TGTGCCAGCAGCCGGGGGGGCTACAATGAAAAACTGTTTTTT | CASSRGGYNEKLFF
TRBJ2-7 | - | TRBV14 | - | TGTGCCAGCAGCCGTGGTTGGGGGCGAGACTACGAGCAGTACTTC | CASSRGWGRDYEQYF
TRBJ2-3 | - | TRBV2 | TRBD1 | TGTGCCAGCAGTGTTGACAGGGGACGTGATACGCAGTATTTT | CASSVDRGRDTQYF
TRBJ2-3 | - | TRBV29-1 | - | TGCAGCGTTGGACTTACGGGCGGGACAGATACGCAGTATTTT | CSVGLTGGTDTQYF
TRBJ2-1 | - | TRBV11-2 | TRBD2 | TGTGCCAGCAGCTCCAGTGTAGCGGGCCTATACAATGAGCAGTTCTTC | CASSSSVAGLYNEQFF
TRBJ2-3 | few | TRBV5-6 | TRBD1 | TGTGCCAGCAGCTTACCGACAGGGGACCTCTATAGCACAGATACGCAGTATTTT | CASSLPTGDLYSTDTQYF
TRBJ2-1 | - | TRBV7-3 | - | TGTGCCAGCAGCTTGTATTCCCCCAATGAGCAGTTCTTC | CASSLYSPNEQFF
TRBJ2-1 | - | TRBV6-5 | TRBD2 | TGTGCCAGCAGCAAGCAGCGGGACGGGGGCAATGAGCAGTTCTTC | CASSKQRDGGNEQFF
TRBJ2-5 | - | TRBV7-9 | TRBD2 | TGTGCCAGCAGCCTTCGACTAGCGGGGGGAGAGACCCAGTACTTC | CASSLRLAGGETQYF
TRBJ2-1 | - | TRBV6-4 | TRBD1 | TGTGCCAGCAGTGAGCAGACAGGGGCCAATGAGCAGTTCTTC | CASSEQTGANEQFF
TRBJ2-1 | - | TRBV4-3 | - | TGCGCCAGCAGCCGGGGCTCGAAAACCTCCTACAATGAGCAGTTCTTC | CASSRGSKTSYNEQFF
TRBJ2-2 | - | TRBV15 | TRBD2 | TGTGCCACCGCCCCGGGACTAGGCGGGGAGCTGTTTTTT | CATAPGLGGELFF
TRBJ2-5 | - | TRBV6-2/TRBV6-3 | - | TGTGCCAGCAGTTACGAGTTGGCGGCAGATAGCCAAGAGACCCAGTACTTC | CASSYELAADSQETQYF
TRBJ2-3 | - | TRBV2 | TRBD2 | TGTGCCAGCACTCGAGCGGGAGCAGTAGATACGCAGTATTTT | CASTRAGAVDTQYF
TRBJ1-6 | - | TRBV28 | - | TGTGCCAGCACCCCATCGGTTGATAATTCACCCCTCCACTTT | CASTPSVDNSPLHF